The text below deals with one T cell receptor (beta chain). The ends were cut back, 6 bases at V and 5 bases at J, with 16 bases in the middle. Germline CDR1 LGHNT, CDR2 FRNRAP. The CDR3 loop spans 14 amino acids. The source of the sample is a study of cytotoxic CD8 clonotypes in ibrutinib-treated CLL. Sequencing was performed with immunoSEQ multiplex PCR; in TCRdb, only in-frame clones are kept and a portion is missing. Among 110,000 to 150,000 clones listed, about 70% were seen once. The input for sequencing was PBMCs, taken after 24 months of ibrutinib treatment. The J gene is TRBJ2-5, the V gene TRBV12-5; TRBD2 might be the D (6 bases). The sequence derives from a human donor with chronic lymphocytic leukemia. DNA of the CDR3: TGTGCTAGTGGGGGGGGACCCCTCGGGGAGACCCAGTACTTC. This gives the protein CASGGGPLGETQYF.